The 18 T cell receptor beta chains presented below share a single source sample, sequenced in a study of T cell responses to AZD1222 COVID-19 vaccine. The protocol was immunoSEQ multiplex PCR, while the TCRdb copy is restricted to in-frame clones and leaves out a portion. Of roughly 150,000 clones in the sample, about nine tenths were seen once. The sequenced sample was peripheral blood, obtained on day 0 of AZD1222 vaccination. The receptors were gathered from an adult in good health.

The chain is built from TRBV5-1 and TRBJ2-7, with 11 bases that match TRBD1. J was trimmed by 2 bases and V by 4 bases; bases with no gene match: 2. The CDR3 is made up of 14 amino acids. The V gene's germline CDR1 is SGHRS and CDR2 YFSETQ. The CDR3 DNA sequence: TGCGCCAGCAGCACGGGACAGGGGGCCTACGAGCAGTACTTC. The encoded protein is CASSTGQGAYEQYF.

This chain uses TRBV9 with TRBJ2-1, with 7 bases identical to TRBD1. J lost 0 bases, V lost 3 bases, and 3 bases had no gene match. The CDR3 covers 15 residues. In germline, CDR1 is SGDLS, CDR2 YYNGEE. In DNA form, the CDR3 reads TGTGCCAGCAGCGCAGGGGGTTCCTCCTACAATGAGCAGTTCTTC. Protein sequence: CASSAGGSSYNEQFF.

V is TRBV3-1 (or the pseudogene TRBV3-2) and J is TRBJ2-7, with 15 bases matching TRBD2. Germline loops: CDR1 LGHDT, CDR2 YNNKEL (reference sequence). CDR3 length: 15 residues. Trimming took 4 bases from V and 6 from J; bases not matched to a gene: 4. The CDR3 coding sequence is TGTGCCAGCAGCCCGGGGACTAGCGGGGGGCTCGAGCAGTACTTC. Encoded protein: CASSPGTSGGLEQYF.

The chain employs TRBV7-2 and TRBJ1-3; perhaps TRBD1 as D (5 bases). This CDR3 contains 16 residues. CDR1 SGHTA and CDR2 FQGNSA come from the germline V gene. V lost 4 bases, J lost 0 bases, and 13 bases lay in between. The CDR3 DNA reads as TGTGCCAGCAGCTCAGGGCCTACTTTCTCTGGAAACACCATATATTTT. This translates into CASSSGPTFSGNTIYF.

The chain couples TRBV30 to TRBJ1-2; 8 bases are shared with TRBD1. The CDR3 totals 15 residues. The germline gives CDR1 GTSNPN, CDR2 SVGIG (reference sequence). With 3 bases clipped from V and 1 base from J, the junction kept 7 bases outside the gene matches. CDR3 nucleotide sequence: TGTGCCTGGAGACGGGGAGGACAGGGTAACTATGGCTACACCTTC. Translation gives CAWRRGGQGNYGYTF. Full variable domain (remainder filled in from reference TRBV30 and TRBJ1-2): SQTIHQWPATLVQPVGSPLSLECTVEGTSNPNLYWYRQAAGRGLQLLFYSVGIGQISSEVPQNLSASRPQDRQFILSSKKLLLSDSGFYLCAWRRGGQGNYGYTFGSGTRLTVV.

The rearrangement joins TRBV2 to TRBJ2-5; TRBD2 is a possible D gene (6 bases). Trimming left V 7 bases short and J 1 base short, with 19 bases between. Germline CDR1 reads SNHLY; CDR2 reads FYNNEI. CDR3 length: 16 amino acids. The CDR3 coding sequence is TGTGCCAGCAATCAACTTGGGGGAGGTACCCAAGAGACCCAGTACTTC. Translating it yields CASNQLGGGTQETQYF.

The CDR3 region has the DNA TGTGCCAGCAGTTACGCTAGCGGGGGGTTGAATGAGCAGTTCTTC. It is translated as CASSYASGGLNEQFF. The chain is built from TRBV6-5 and TRBJ2-1, with 11 bases matching TRBD2. Germline CDR1 reads MNHEY; CDR2 reads SVGAGI. The junction had 4 bases not matched to a gene; V was cut back by 2 bases and J by 7 bases. This CDR3 is 15 amino acids long.

The chain joins TRBV7-9 to TRBJ1-1, with no clear D. V lost 6 bases and J 1 base, leaving 9 bases between the germline ends. The CDR3 runs 13 residues. Germline V gives CDR1 SEHNR, CDR2 FQNEAQ (reference sequence). Written as DNA, the CDR3 is TGTGCCAGCAGTTTCGACGGGAACACTGAAGCTTTCTTT. Its protein is CASSFDGNTEAFF.

V gene TRBV28 combines with J gene TRBJ1-3, with D possibly matching TRBD1 (5 bases). The germline V gene encodes CDR1 MDHEN and CDR2 SYDVKM. V lost 7 bases to trimming and J lost 0 bases, with 13 bases between them. The CDR3 runs to 15 residues. CDR3 DNA sequence: TGTGCCAGCATCCGGGGGGTACCCTCTGGAAACACCATATATTTT. The encoded protein is CASIRGVPSGNTIYF. The variable domain in full, with the rest retrieved from reference TRBV28 and TRBJ1-3, is DVKVTQSSRYLVKRTGEKVFLECVQDMDHENMFWYRQDPGLGLRLIYFSYDVKMKEKGDIPEGYSVSREKKERFSLILESASTNQTSMYLCASIRGVPSGNTIYFGEGSWLTVV.

V usage is TRBV3-1 (or the pseudogene TRBV3-2) and J usage is TRBJ2-5; possibly TRBD2 for D (7 bases). Germline V gene data show CDR1 as LGHDT and CDR2 as YNNKEL (reference sequence). The ends were cut back, 3 bases at V and 4 bases at J, with 15 bases in the middle. The CDR3 spans 15 residues. The CDR3 spells CASSHRGASLETQYF. CDR3 DNA: TGTGCCAGCAGCCACCGGGGGGCGTCCTTAGAGACCCAGTACTTC.

This clone was observed a single time. This chain uses TRBV6-2 or TRBV6-3 with TRBJ1-1; possible D gene TRBD1, 5 bases. Between the trimmed V and J ends, which lost 7 bases and 3 bases, there was a span of 15 bases. This CDR3 is 14 amino acids long. Per germline, CDR1 MNHEY and CDR2 SVGEGT. CDR3 in DNA: TGTGCCAGCACCCCCCGGGGGTCGGACACTGAAGCTTTCTTT. Its translation: CASTPRGSDTEAFF.

The chain links TRBV7-9 to TRBJ2-7; TRBD2 agrees at 7 bases. Trimming cost V 4 bases and J 2 bases; bases outside gene matches: 8. The V gene's germline CDR1 is SEHNR and CDR2 FQNEAQ (reference sequence). This CDR3 has 15 amino acids. The CDR3 loop is CASSSDSGRAYEQYF. The DNA for the CDR3 is TGTGCCAGCAGCTCCGATAGCGGGCGGGCCTACGAGCAGTACTTC.

This clone occurred a few times. The V call is TRBV27, the J call TRBJ1-2; TRBD1 matches 9 bases. The trim removed 6 bases at V and 3 bases at J, leaving 2 bases unmatched. Germline V gives CDR1 MNHEY, CDR2 SMNVEV (reference sequence). The CDR3 totals 13 residues. The CDR3 DNA is TGTGCCAGCAGCCGGGACAGGGACTATGGCTACACCTTC. Protein sequence: CASSRDRDYGYTF.

The V and J genes are TRBV2 and TRBJ1-6; TRBD1 might be the D (5 bases). Trimming pared 6 bases from V and 4 bases from J, leaving 13 bases between. The CDR3 has 15 residues. Germline CDR1 is SNHLY and CDR2 is FYNNEI. CDR3 nucleotides: TGTGCCAGCAGCCCTGGGGGAATATATAATTCACCCCTCCACTTT. The encoded protein is CASSPGGIYNSPLHF. The full variable domain, in which reference TRBV2 and TRBJ1-6 provide the parts outside the CDR3, is EPEVTQTPSHQVTQMGQEVILRCVPISNHLYFYWYRQILGQKVEFLVSFYNNEISEKSEIFDDQFSVERPDGSNFTLKIRSTKLEDSAMYFCASSPGGIYNSPLHFGNGTRLTVT.

A word on this clone: At one of its ends the junction is not consistent with the germline gene, which may arise from a read error. V usage is TRBV2 and J usage is TRBJ1-1; 7 bases match TRBD1. CDR1 SNHLY and CDR2 FYNNEI come from the germline V gene. This CDR3 contains 15 residues. CDR3 in amino acids: CASREENRGDTEAFF. The DNA for the CDR3 is TGTGCCAGCAGGGAAGAGAACAGGGGCGACACTGAAGCTTTCTTT.

The chain has TRBV10-3 and TRBJ2-7; perhaps D is TRBD1 or TRBD2 (5 bases each). Trimming stripped 2 bases from V and 4 bases from J, with 15 bases between. Germline lookup yields CDR1 ENHRY and CDR2 SYGVKD. The CDR3 has 15 residues. This CDR3 is CAISENGGGTYEQYF. The CDR3 DNA reads TGTGCCATCAGTGAGAACGGTGGGGGAACTTACGAGCAGTACTTC.

The gene calls are TRBV6-5 and TRBJ1-3, with D perhaps TRBD1 (6 bases). The V end lost 7 bases, the J end lost 0 bases, and 13 bases lay between the germline ends. CDR1 and CDR2 from the germline V gene are MNHEY and SVGAGI. The CDR3 runs 15 residues. CDR3 amino acids: CASKFNRVSGNTIYF. CDR3 DNA: TGTGCCAGCAAGTTTAACAGGGTCTCTGGAAACACCATATATTTT.

This clone has a handful of counts. One end of the junction varies from germline; a read error may be responsible. Other DNA variants within this sample encode the same CDR3. The chain's CDR3 is CASSLDSNYGYTF. The CDR3 nucleotides are TGCGCCAGCAGTTTGGACTCTAACTATGGCTACACCTTC. The chain links TRBV5-1 to TRBJ1-2; D is undetermined. The CDR3 contains 13 residues. From germline, CDR1 is SGHRS and CDR2 YFSETQ.